This T cell receptor (beta chain) was recorded in a study of T cell repertoires in cytomegalovirus infection. At the level of the study: A matching HLA type, together with CMV infection, was signaled by public TCR beta signatures.

The V end was cut by 4 bases, the J end by 6 bases, with 7 bases between. CDR3 size: 12 residues. Germline CDR1 is MNHEY and CDR2 is SVGAGI. MiXCR was run by TCRdb on the reads, yielding one entry per CDR3 protein. The sample lists approximately 120,000 distinct CDR3 sequences, about 28% occurring once. As regards this clonotype: Antigen unknown.

Study-level points and caveats: In two of eight donors, the top clonotype was HLA-C-restricted CMV-specific. Identification of carriers of CMV plus the relevant HLA was performed using cumulative public TCR beta family frequency.

Sequenced here: CD8+ T cells from cultured PBMCs, sampled from culture after CMV antigen stimulation. This sequence joins TRBV6-5 and TRBJ1-5; no reliable D call. This TCR derives from a human donor in good health (CMV status not recorded). Some clones in this sample may be carry-over from other donors' samples. CDR3 in amino acids: CASSFLGQPQHF. Written as DNA, the CDR3 is TGTGCCAGCAGTTTCCTCGGTCAGCCCCAGCATTTT.